The 31 T cell receptor beta chains reported below all come from one sample, sequenced in a study of T cells after yellow fever vaccination (dated by TCRdb to about 2019). The method was 5' RACE. The run used an Illumina HiSeq 2500. TCRdb trimmed the raw reads at Q25, called clones with MiXCR and kept productive beta chains. Rows with one shared CDR3 protein collapse into an entry with the most common genes and DNA. This sample has about 550,000 distinct CDR3 sequences in its table, and roughly 19% of those were observed once. The ten biggest clones cover about 13% of the sample. The treatment or condition label for this specimen denotes: live attenuated yellow fever vaccine strain. The sample was PBMCs, taken 15 days after the yellow fever booster vaccination. The receptors originated from a man aged 25-45 years who received the YFV17D yellow fever vaccine.

This clonotype was observed a handful of times. This sequence joins TRBV12-3 or TRBV12-4 and TRBJ1-1; D is unresolved. Trimming cost V 6 bases and J 7 bases, with 12 bases left between them. This CDR3 has 12 amino acids. CDR3 sequence: CASRPETSEAFF. CDR3 in DNA: TGTGCCAGCAGGCCCGAGACCAGTGAAGCTTTCTTT.

The J gene is TRBJ2-1, the V gene TRBV29-1; D possibly corresponds to TRBD2 (6 bases). Germline loops: CDR1 SQVTM, CDR2 ANQGSEA. The V and J ends lost 7 bases and 7 bases respectively, with 14 bases between them. The CDR3 totals 12 residues. The CDR3 spells CSAPTRYNEQFF. The CDR3 DNA reads as TGCAGCGCCCCGACTAGGTATAATGAGCAGTTCTTC.

This clonotype has ten or more counts. The V and J genes are TRBV7-9 and TRBJ2-1, with no clear D. Trimming cost V 1 base and J 0 bases, with 10 bases left between them. CDR1 and CDR2 (germline): SEHNR, FQNEAQ (reference sequence). CDR3 length: 16 amino acids. The CDR3 region has the DNA TGTGCCAGCAGCTTAGTACCGATCCGCTCCTACAATGAGCAGTTCTTC. Residues: CASSLVPIRSYNEQFF.

The rearrangement links TRBV7-9 to TRBJ2-2; D not resolved. V was trimmed by 6 bases and J by 0 bases, leaving 14 bases between them. CDR1 and CDR2 from the germline V gene are SEHNR and FQNEAQ (reference sequence). This CDR3 comprises 16 residues. The CDR3 is CASRQSWNTNTGELFF. The CDR3 coding sequence is TGTGCCAGCAGACAGTCCTGGAATACGAACACCGGGGAGCTGTTTTTT.

Details on this clonotype: One end of the junction varies from germline; a read error may be responsible. This chain joins TRBV7-7 and TRBJ2-2, with TRBD1 matching over 7 bases. Germline V gives CDR1 SSHAT, CDR2 FNYEAQ (reference sequence). This CDR3 comprises 16 residues. The CDR3 nucleotides are TGTGCTAGCAGCGTGACAGGGAGTTTTCGAACCGGGGAGCTGTTTTTT. It yields the protein CASSVTGSFRTGELFF.

This clonotype was seen a handful of times. The CDR3 DNA reads as TGTGCCAGCAGTTACTCGATCGGCAGGGCGGCCGGGGAGCTGTTTTTT. This encodes CASSYSIGRAAGELFF. The V call is TRBV6-5, the J call TRBJ2-2; D is perhaps TRBD1 (5 bases). Germline CDR1 and CDR2: MNHEY and SVGAGI. This CDR3 region has 16 residues. V lost 0 bases and J 6 bases, leaving 14 bases between the germline ends.

This clonotype was counted only a few times. V and J are TRBV28 and TRBJ2-5; TRBD1 is a possible D gene (5 bases). V was clipped by 6 bases and J by 4 bases, with 12 bases between them. Germline loops: CDR1 MDHEN, CDR2 SYDVKM. The CDR3 length is 13 residues. The chain's CDR3 is CASRRQGRETQYF. In DNA form, the CDR3 reads TGTGCCAGCAGACGTCAGGGCAGAGAGACCCAGTACTTC.

The V call is TRBV12-3 or TRBV12-4, the J call TRBJ2-1; 11 nucleotides match TRBD2. CDR3 length: 15 residues. V was pared by 6 bases and J by 5 bases, with 6 bases of the junction left unmatched. CDR3: CASRPTSGIHNEQFF. The CDR3 DNA is TGTGCCAGCAGACCGACTAGCGGGATCCACAATGAGCAGTTCTTC.

This sequence joins TRBV4-3 and TRBJ2-7; no reliable D call. Trimming left V 1 base short and J 7 bases short, with 11 bases between. The CDR3 spans 13 residues. Germline-derived CDR1 and CDR2 are LGHNA and YSLEER. CDR3 sequence: CASSQGPELEQYF. The CDR3 DNA is TGCGCCAGCAGCCAAGGCCCGGAGTTAGAGCAGTACTTC.

The table lists this clonotype with a few counts. CDR3 sequence (DNA): TGTGCCACCAGCGGAACCAGGGGGAATCATATGAACACTGAAGCTTTCTTT. It yields the protein CATSGTRGNHMNTEAFF. The J gene is TRBJ1-1, the V gene TRBV15; 7 nucleotides align to TRBD1. With 5 bases clipped from V and 0 bases from J, the junction kept 12 bases outside the gene matches. Per the germline V gene, CDR1 is LNHNV and CDR2 is YYDKDF (reference sequence). The CDR3 loop spans 17 amino acids.

This clonotype was seen more than once but under ten times. This chain uses TRBV5-5 with TRBJ2-2; D remains unclear. CDR1 and CDR2 from the germline V gene are SGHKS and YYEKEE (reference sequence). CDR3 size: 14 residues. V lost 0 bases, J lost 4 bases, and 7 bases lay in between. The CDR3 here is CASSLGFGTGELFF. The CDR3 DNA is TGTGCCAGCAGCTTGGGATTTGGCACCGGGGAGCTGTTTTTT. The complete variable domain, with remaining parts taken from reference TRBV5-5 and TRBJ2-2, reads DAGVTQSPTHLIKTRGQQVTLRCSPISGHKSVSWYQQVLGQGPQFIFQYYEKEERGRGNFPDRFSARQFPNYSSELNVNALLLGDSALYLCASSLGFGTGELFFGEGSRLTVL.

The chain has TRBV7-2 and TRBJ2-5; 16 nucleotides agree with TRBD2. Trimming cost V 5 bases and J 5 bases; bases outside gene matches: 5. The CDR3 runs 16 residues. Germline loops: CDR1 SGHTA, CDR2 FQGNSA. The CDR3 loop reads CASSGGLAGGMETQYF. The CDR3 coding sequence is TGTGCCAGCAGCGGGGGACTAGCGGGAGGGATGGAGACCCAGTACTTC. The complete variable domain, with remaining parts taken from reference TRBV7-2 and TRBJ2-5, reads GAGVSQSPSNKVTEKGKDVELRCDPISGHTALYWYRQSLGQGLEFLIYFQGNSAPDKSGLPSDRFSAERTGGSVSTLTIQRTQQEDSAVYLCASSGGLAGGMETQYFGPGTRLLVL.

This clonotype has a handful of counts. The rearrangement uses TRBV19 and TRBJ2-7; D not certain. Germline loops: CDR1 LNHDA, CDR2 SQIVND (reference sequence). The ends were cut back, 3 bases at V and 8 bases at J, with 14 bases in the middle. There are 13 residues in the CDR3. Here the CDR3 reads CASSIPEGRKQYF. CDR3 sequence (DNA): TGTGCCAGTAGTATTCCCGAAGGGCGCAAGCAGTACTTC.

In its sample, this clonotype was seen many times. This chain connects TRBV7-2 to TRBJ2-4; 7 nucleotides agree with TRBD2. CDR1 SGHTA and CDR2 FQGNSA come from the germline V gene. The CDR3 has 15 residues. V gave up 8 bases and J gave up 2 bases; unmatched junction bases: 9. CDR3 DNA: TGTGCCAGCTCCCCGGGGGGTGGGACCAAAAACATTCAGTACTTC. This sequence encodes CASSPGGGTKNIQYF.

A few counts support this clonotype. The V call is TRBV12-5, the J call TRBJ2-1; 10 bases align to TRBD2. Germline CDR1 LGHNT, CDR2 FRNRAP. The CDR3 is 15 amino acids. V lost 9 bases to trimming and J lost 5 bases; unmatched junction nucleotides: 10. CDR3 sequence reads: CASRSGRRSNNEQFF. As DNA, the CDR3 is TGTGCTAGCCGTAGCGGGAGGAGGAGTAACAATGAGCAGTTCTTC.

This clonotype has only a few counts. The J gene is TRBJ2-2, the V gene TRBV4-2; the D is unclear. The V and J ends lost 0 bases and 5 bases respectively, with 7 bases between them. The CDR3 extends over 14 amino acids. Germline V gene sequence: CDR1 LGHNA, CDR2 YNFKEQ. CDR3 sequence: CASSQDTFTGELFF. The CDR3 region has the DNA TGTGCCAGCAGCCAAGATACCTTTACCGGGGAGCTGTTTTTT.

This clonotype was detected only a few times. The CDR3 loop is CSAVGTGQETQYF. CDR3 DNA sequence: TGCAGTGCTGTCGGGACAGGCCAAGAGACCCAGTACTTC. The chain carries TRBV20-1 and TRBJ2-5, with TRBD1 matching over 8 bases. Germline loops: CDR1 DFQATT, CDR2 SNEGSKA (reference sequence). Germline trimming cut 5 bases from V and 1 base from J; bases unmatched to any gene: 3. The CDR3 runs to 13 residues.

The chain has TRBV20-1 and TRBJ2-1, with 7 positions matching TRBD2. CDR1 is DFQATT and CDR2 is SNEGSKA in the germline V gene (reference sequence). Germline trimming cut 1 base from V and 2 bases from J; bases unmatched to any gene: 5. CDR3 length: 15 amino acids. CDR3 nucleotide sequence: TGCAGTGCTAGAGCGAGCGGGACCGCCTACAATGAGCAGTTCTTC. It encodes CSARASGTAYNEQFF.

This clonotype was counted between two and nine times. V gene TRBV18 combines with J gene TRBJ1-2; 9 nucleotides agree with TRBD1. This CDR3 spans 16 amino acids. V trimming: 2 bases; J trimming: 7 bases; junction bases outside the gene matches: 11. Germline V gene data show CDR1 as KGHSH and CDR2 as LQKENI. Here the CDR3 reads CASSPGEQGARSGYTF. CDR3 DNA: TGTGCCAGCTCACCAGGGGAACAGGGGGCACGGAGTGGCTACACCTTC. The full variable domain, with the rest looked up from reference TRBV18 and TRBJ1-2, is NAGVMQNPRHLVRRRGQEARLRCSPMKGHSHVYWYRQLPEEGLKFMVYLQKENIIDESGMPKERFSAEFPKEGPSILRIQQVVRGDSAAYFCASSPGEQGARSGYTFGSGTRLTVV.

V and J are TRBV4-1 and TRBJ2-6; D remains ambiguous. V gave up 3 bases and J gave up 4 bases, with 10 bases separating them. Germline CDR1 is MGHRA and CDR2 is YSYEKL. The length of the CDR3 is 15 residues. The CDR3 nucleotides read TGCGCCAGCAGCCACCCCGCTGGGGGGGCCAACGTCCTGACTTTC. This gives the protein CASSHPAGGANVLTF.

The rearrangement links TRBV4-3 to TRBJ2-6, with 10 bases lining up with TRBD1. The CDR3 runs to 19 residues. The trim removed 2 bases at V and 3 bases at J, leaving 10 bases unmatched. Looked up from germline, CDR1 is LGHNA and CDR2 is YSLEER. This CDR3 reads CASSQSPGQGIGGANVLTF. Here the CDR3 DNA reads TGCGCCAGCAGCCAAAGCCCGGGACAGGGGATCGGTGGGGCCAACGTCCTGACTTTC.

This chain joins TRBV12-3 or TRBV12-4 and TRBJ1-5; 10 bases agree with TRBD1. This CDR3 spans 16 amino acids. The V segment lost 5 bases and the J segment 3 bases; nucleotides outside the gene matches: 7. CDR3 in amino acids: CASSRQGAVVNQPQHF. The CDR3 DNA is TGTGCCAGCAGTCGACAGGGGGCGGTTGTCAATCAGCCCCAGCATTTT.

The V and J genes are TRBV11-2 and TRBJ2-1; TRBD2 agrees at 13 bases. V gave up 4 bases and J gave up 1 base; unmatched junction bases: 10. The CDR3 contains 19 residues. In germline, CDR1 is SGHAT, CDR2 FQNNGV. As DNA, the CDR3 is TGTGCCAGCAGCTCCGATGGACTAGCGGGAGAGAAGTCCTACAATGAGCAGTTCTTC. Its translation is CASSSDGLAGEKSYNEQFF.

This clonotype was detected only a few times. This chain links TRBV20-1 with TRBJ2-5, with D perhaps TRBD1 or TRBD2 (6 bases each). CDR3 length: 12 amino acids. V was trimmed by 7 bases and J by 10 bases, leaving 19 bases between them. Germline lookup yields CDR1 DFQATT and CDR2 SNEGSKA (reference sequence). This chain's CDR3 is CSVLSGALNQYF. In nucleotides, the CDR3 is TGCAGTGTCCTTTCGGGGGCGCTGAACCAGTACTTC.

V is TRBV5-1 and J is TRBJ2-7; 9 bases line up with TRBD2. Germline-derived CDR1 and CDR2 are SGHRS and YFSETQ. J was trimmed by 6 bases and V by 0 bases; bases with no gene match: 10. The CDR3 runs to 16 residues. The CDR3 DNA follows: TGCGCCAGCAGCTTGGCCGATAGCGGGAGAAATTTCGAGCAGTACTTC. Translation gives CASSLADSGRNFEQYF.

The chain couples TRBV7-2 to TRBJ2-7, with 9 bases matching TRBD1. Looked up from germline, CDR1 is SGHTA and CDR2 is FQGNSA. Losses at the gene ends were 5 bases for V and 6 bases for J; bases not matched to a gene: 5. This CDR3 contains 13 residues. CDR3: CASSPGTGREQYF. CDR3 nucleotides: TGTGCCAGCAGCCCCGGGACAGGGCGCGAGCAGTACTTC.

The chain uses TRBV20-1 and TRBJ2-1; TRBD2 aligns across 13 bases. Per the germline V gene, CDR1 is DFQATT and CDR2 is SNEGSKA (reference sequence). The CDR3 contains 16 residues. V lost 5 bases and J lost 15; bases outside the gene matches: 19. In DNA, the CDR3 is TGCAGTGCTGCGAATCACCAACTAGCGGGAGGGCCTTTAAGGTTCTTC. It translates to CSAANHQLAGGPLRFF.

This clonotype came up a few times. The chain joins TRBV19 to TRBJ2-7, with 8 bases that match TRBD2. The junction had 11 bases not matched to a gene; V was cut back by 4 bases and J by 3 bases. The CDR3 has 16 amino acids. CDR1 and CDR2 (germline): LNHDA, SQIVND (reference sequence). As DNA, the CDR3 is TGTGCCAGTAGTAAGTCGGGGGGGGGCGCCGTCTACGAGCAGTACTTC. This codes for CASSKSGGGAVYEQYF.

This chain links TRBV7-9 with TRBJ2-1, with TRBD2 identical over 9 bases. The V gene end was trimmed by 3 bases and the J gene end by 7 bases; junction bases not matched to a gene: 7. Germline CDR1 reads SEHNR; CDR2 reads FQNEAQ (reference sequence). This CDR3 is 15 amino acids long. The chain's CDR3 is CASSLTSGPGNEQFF. CDR3 nucleotides: TGTGCCAGCAGCTTGACTAGCGGTCCGGGGAATGAGCAGTTCTTC.

This CDR3 reads CASSPGLAGVREQYF. In DNA, the CDR3 is TGTGCCAGCAGTCCCGGACTAGCGGGAGTTCGCGAGCAGTACTTC. This chain uses TRBV6-2 or TRBV6-3 with TRBJ2-7; TRBD2 aligns across 13 bases. There are 15 residues in the CDR3. Germline V CDR1 and CDR2: MNHEY, SVGEGT. Trimming removed 5 bases from V and 6 bases from J; junction bases left unmatched: 7.

The rearrangement joins TRBV18 to TRBJ2-1; D is undetermined. Trimming pared 0 bases from V and 4 bases from J, leaving 10 bases between. The CDR3 covers 15 residues. In germline, CDR1 is KGHSH, CDR2 LQKENI. The CDR3 region is CASSPPRLRYNEQFF. The DNA for the CDR3 is TGTGCCAGCTCACCACCAAGGCTCCGGTACAATGAGCAGTTCTTC.